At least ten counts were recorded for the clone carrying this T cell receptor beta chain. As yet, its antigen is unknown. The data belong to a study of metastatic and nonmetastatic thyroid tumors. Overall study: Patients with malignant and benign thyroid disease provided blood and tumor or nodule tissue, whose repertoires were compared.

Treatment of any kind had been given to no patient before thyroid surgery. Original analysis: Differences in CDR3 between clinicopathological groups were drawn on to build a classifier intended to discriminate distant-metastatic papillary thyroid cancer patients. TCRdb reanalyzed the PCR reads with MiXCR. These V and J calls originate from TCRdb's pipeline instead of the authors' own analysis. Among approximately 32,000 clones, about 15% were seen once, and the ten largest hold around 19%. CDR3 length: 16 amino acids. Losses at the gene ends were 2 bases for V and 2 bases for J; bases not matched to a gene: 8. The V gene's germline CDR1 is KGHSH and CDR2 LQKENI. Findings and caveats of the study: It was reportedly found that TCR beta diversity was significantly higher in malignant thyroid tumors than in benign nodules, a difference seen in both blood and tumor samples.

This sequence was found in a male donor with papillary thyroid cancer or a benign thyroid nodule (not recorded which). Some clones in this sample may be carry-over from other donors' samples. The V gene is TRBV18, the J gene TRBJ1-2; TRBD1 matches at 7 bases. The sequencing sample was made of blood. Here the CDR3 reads CASSPSGPGGNYGYTF. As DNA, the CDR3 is TGTGCCAGCTCACCAAGTGGGCCAGGGGGGAACTATGGCTACACCTTC.